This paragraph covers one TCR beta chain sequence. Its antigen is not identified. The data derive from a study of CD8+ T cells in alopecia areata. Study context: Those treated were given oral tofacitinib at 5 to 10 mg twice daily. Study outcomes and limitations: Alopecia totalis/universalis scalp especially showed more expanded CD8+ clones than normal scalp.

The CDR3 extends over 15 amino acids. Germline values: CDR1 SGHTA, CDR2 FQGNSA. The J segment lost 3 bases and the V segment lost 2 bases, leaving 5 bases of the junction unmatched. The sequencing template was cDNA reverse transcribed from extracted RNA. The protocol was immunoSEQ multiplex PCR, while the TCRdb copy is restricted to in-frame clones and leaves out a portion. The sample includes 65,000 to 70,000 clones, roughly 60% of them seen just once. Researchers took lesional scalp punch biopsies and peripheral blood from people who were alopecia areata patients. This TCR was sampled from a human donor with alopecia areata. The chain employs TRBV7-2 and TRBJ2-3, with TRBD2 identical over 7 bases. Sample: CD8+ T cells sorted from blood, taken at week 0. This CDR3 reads CASSLTAGVTDTQYF. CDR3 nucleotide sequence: TGTGCCAGCAGCTTAACTGCGGGAGTGACAGATACGCAGTATTTT.